Each of the 3 T cell receptor beta chains below was sequenced from the same sample in a study of cytomegalovirus exposure and HLA in healthy donors. 13 Jbeta primers and 60 Vbeta primers were used for the PCR. Assay used: immunoSEQ multiplex PCR; TCRdb lists only in-frame clones, some missing. Among tens of thousands of clones listed, approximately 81% were seen once. Specimen: PBMCs. Every receptor here comes from a woman aged 40 to 49 in good health and CMV-seronegative.

This clone was counted between two and nine times. The chain recombines TRBV5-6 with TRBJ2-7; D remains ambiguous. The V end lost 3 bases, the J end lost 4 bases, and 8 bases lay between the germline ends. This CDR3 has 12 residues. Germline V gene data show CDR1 as SGHDT and CDR2 as YYEEEE. The DNA for the CDR3 is TGTGCCAGCAGCTGGGCGCAGTACGAGCAGTACTTC. Its translation: CASSWAQYEQYF.

The chain joins TRBV5-6 to TRBJ2-7, with 10 nucleotides matching TRBD2. The CDR3 runs 16 residues. Germline values: CDR1 SGHDT, CDR2 YYEEEE. V shed 1 base, J shed 3 bases, and the junction held 7 bases outside the gene matches. The CDR3 bases are TGTGCCAGCAGCTTGAAGGGACTAGCGATACTCTACGAGCAGTACTTC. Protein product: CASSLKGLAILYEQYF.

In this sample, this clone turned up a few times. The V gene is TRBV6-6, the J gene TRBJ1-5; D is ambiguous. The V gene lost 2 bases and the J gene lost 8 bases, with 7 bases spanning the gap. Germline loops: CDR1 MNHNY, CDR2 SVGAGI (reference sequence). CDR3 length equals 12 residues. The CDR3 DNA reads TGTGCCAGCAGTTACGGGCTCAAGCCCCAGCATTTT. It encodes CASSYGLKPQHF.